This entry describes one TCR beta chain. This sample stems from a study of control samples from healthy donors and cancer patients. Generated by immunoSEQ multiplex PCR, the TCRdb table keeps only in-frame clones and is missing some. Of 120,000 to 150,000 clones listed, over 85% are singletons. Trimming pared 0 bases from V and 4 bases from J, leaving 16 bases between. This CDR3 has 16 amino acids. From germline, CDR1 is SQVTM and CDR2 ANQGSEA. V and J are TRBV29-1 and TRBJ1-5; D call uncertain. This TCR came from a man aged 18-30 years in good health. The sample was blood. The CDR3 DNA sequence: TGCAGCGTTGAAGACACCAACCCAAGACTAAATCAGCCCCAGCATTTT. Residues: CSVEDTNPRLNQPQHF.